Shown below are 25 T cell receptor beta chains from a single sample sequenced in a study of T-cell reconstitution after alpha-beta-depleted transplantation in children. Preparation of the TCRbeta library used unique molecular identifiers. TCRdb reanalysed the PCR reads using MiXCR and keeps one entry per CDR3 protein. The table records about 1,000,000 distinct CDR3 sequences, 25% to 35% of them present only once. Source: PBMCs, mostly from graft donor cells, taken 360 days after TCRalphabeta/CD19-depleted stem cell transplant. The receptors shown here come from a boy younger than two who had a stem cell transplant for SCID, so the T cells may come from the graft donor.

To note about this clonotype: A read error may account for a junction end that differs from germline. The DNA for the CDR3 is TGTGCCAGCAGCCCTGGGTTTCAAGGCACATATACGCAGTATTTT. Translation: CASSPGFQGTYTQYF. This chain uses TRBV7-3 with TRBJ2-3; D gene unclear. Germline CDR1 reads SGHTA; CDR2 reads FQGTGA. CDR3 length: 15 amino acids. Drawing the rest from reference TRBV7-3 and TRBJ2-3, the complete variable domain is GAGVSQTPSNKVTEKGKYVELRCDPISGHTALYWYRQSLGQGPEFLIYFQGTGAADDSGLPNDRFFAVRPEGSVSTLKIQRTERGDSAVYLCASSPGFQGTYTQYFGPGTRLTVL.

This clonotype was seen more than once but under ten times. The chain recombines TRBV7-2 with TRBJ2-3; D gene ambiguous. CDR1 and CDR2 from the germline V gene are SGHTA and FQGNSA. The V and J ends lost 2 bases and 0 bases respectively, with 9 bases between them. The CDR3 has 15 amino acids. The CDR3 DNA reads TGTGCCAGCAGCTTAATGGACCCTAGCACAGATACGCAGTATTTT. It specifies CASSLMDPSTDTQYF.

The CDR3 nucleotides read TGTGCCAGCAGCCAACGAACCGGGACAGGGTACCCCTACGAGCAGTACTTC. Translation gives CASSQRTGTGYPYEQYF. The chain joins TRBV4-2 to TRBJ2-7; 9 bases fit TRBD1. Trimming at V came to 2 bases and at J to 2 bases, leaving 10 bases not matched to a gene. The CDR3 totals 17 residues. CDR1 LGHNA and CDR2 YNFKEQ come from the germline V gene.

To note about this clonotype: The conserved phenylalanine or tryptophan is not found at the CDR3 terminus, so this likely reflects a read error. The CDR3 region is CASSLALAGGTDTQYL. CDR3 DNA sequence: TGTGCCAGCAGCTTAGCACTAGCGGGGGGCACAGATACGCAGTATTTG. The chain uses TRBV7-2 and TRBJ2-3; 11 bases agree with TRBD2. The V segment lost 0 bases and the J segment 1 base; nucleotides outside the gene matches: 0. The CDR3 consists of 16 residues. Germline lookup yields CDR1 SGHTA and CDR2 FQGNSA.

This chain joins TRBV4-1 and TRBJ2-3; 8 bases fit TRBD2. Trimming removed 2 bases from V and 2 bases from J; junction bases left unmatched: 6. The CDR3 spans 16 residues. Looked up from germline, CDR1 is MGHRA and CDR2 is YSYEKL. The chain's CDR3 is CASSQRLAGLTDTQYF. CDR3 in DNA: TGCGCCAGCAGCCAACGTTTAGCGGGGCTCACAGATACGCAGTATTTT.

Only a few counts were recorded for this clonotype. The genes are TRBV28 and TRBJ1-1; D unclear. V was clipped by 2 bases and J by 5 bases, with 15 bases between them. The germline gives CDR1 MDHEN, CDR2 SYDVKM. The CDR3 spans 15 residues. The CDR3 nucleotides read TGTGCCAGCAGTTTAGAAGTAGGATCGGGAACTGAAGCTTTCTTT. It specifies CASSLEVGSGTEAFF.

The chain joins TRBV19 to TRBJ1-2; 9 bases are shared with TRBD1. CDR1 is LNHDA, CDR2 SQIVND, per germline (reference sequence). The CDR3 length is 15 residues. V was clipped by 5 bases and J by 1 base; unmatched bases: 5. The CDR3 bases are TGTGCCAGTAGTCCCCGACAGGGGGTTAACTATGGCTACACCTTC. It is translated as CASSPRQGVNYGYTF.

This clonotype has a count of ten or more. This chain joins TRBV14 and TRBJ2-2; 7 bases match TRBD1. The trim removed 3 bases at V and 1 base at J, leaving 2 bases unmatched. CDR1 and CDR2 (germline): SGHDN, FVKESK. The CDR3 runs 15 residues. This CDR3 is CASSQRQGNTGELFF. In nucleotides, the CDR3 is TGTGCCAGCAGCCAGCGACAGGGGAACACCGGGGAGCTGTTTTTT.

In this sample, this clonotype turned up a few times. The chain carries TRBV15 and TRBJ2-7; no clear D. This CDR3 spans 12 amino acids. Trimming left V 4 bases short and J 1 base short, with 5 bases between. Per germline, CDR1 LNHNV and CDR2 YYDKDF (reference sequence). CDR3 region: CATSKGSYEQYF. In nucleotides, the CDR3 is TGTGCCACCAGCAAAGGGTCCTACGAGCAGTACTTC.

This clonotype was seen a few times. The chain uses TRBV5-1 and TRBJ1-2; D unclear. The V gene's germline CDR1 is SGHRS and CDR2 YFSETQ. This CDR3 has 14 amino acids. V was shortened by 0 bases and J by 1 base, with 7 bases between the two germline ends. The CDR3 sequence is CASSLEGFNYGYTF. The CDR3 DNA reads TGCGCCAGCAGCTTGGAAGGATTTAACTATGGCTACACCTTC.

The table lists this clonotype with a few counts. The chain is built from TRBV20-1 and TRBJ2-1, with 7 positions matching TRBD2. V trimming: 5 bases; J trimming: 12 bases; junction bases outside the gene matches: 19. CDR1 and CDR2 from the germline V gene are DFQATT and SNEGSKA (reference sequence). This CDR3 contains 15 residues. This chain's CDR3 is CSARLGGSSQSSQFF. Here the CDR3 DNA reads TGCAGTGCTCGATTGGGGGGGTCATCCCAATCATCGCAGTTCTTC.

This CDR3 reads CAWGTGGYGDEQFF. The CDR3 DNA sequence: TGTGCCTGGGGGACAGGGGGCTACGGGGATGAGCAGTTCTTC. The rearrangement uses TRBV30 and TRBJ2-1; TRBD1 matches at 12 bases. The CDR3 has 14 residues. CDR1 and CDR2 (germline): GTSNPN, SVGIG (reference sequence). The trim removed 5 bases at V and 8 bases at J, leaving 7 bases unmatched.

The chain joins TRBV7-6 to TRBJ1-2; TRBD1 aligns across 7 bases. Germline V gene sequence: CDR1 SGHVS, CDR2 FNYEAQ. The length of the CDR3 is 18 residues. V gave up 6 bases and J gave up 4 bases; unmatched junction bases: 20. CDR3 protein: CASSHNPGQKFQFYGYTF. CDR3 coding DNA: TGTGCCAGCAGTCACAATCCGGGACAGAAGTTCCAGTTCTATGGCTACACCTTC.

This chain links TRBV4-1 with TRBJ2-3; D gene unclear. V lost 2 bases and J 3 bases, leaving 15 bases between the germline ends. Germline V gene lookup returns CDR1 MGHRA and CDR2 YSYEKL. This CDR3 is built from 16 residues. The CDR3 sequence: CASSQFFGRHTDTQYF. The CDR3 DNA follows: TGCGCCAGCAGCCAATTCTTCGGACGACATACAGATACGCAGTATTTT.

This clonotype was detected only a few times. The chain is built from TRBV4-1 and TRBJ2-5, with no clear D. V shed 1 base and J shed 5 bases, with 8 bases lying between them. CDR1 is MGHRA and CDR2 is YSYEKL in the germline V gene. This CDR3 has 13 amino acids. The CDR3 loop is CASSQVDGETQYF. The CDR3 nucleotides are TGCGCCAGCAGCCAAGTGGATGGGGAGACCCAGTACTTC.

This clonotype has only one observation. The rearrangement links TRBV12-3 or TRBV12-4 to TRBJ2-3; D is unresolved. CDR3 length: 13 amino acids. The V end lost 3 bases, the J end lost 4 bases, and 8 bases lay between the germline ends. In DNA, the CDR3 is TGTGCCAGCAGTTTCCCAGCTTCAGATACGCAGTATTTT. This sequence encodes CASSFPASDTQYF.

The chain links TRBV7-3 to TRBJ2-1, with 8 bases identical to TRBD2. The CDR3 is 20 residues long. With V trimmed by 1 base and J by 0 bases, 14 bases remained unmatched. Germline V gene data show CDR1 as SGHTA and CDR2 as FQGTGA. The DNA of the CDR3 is TGTGCCAGCAGCTTAAAGCCGGGACTAGTGGGGATCCCCTCCTACAATGAGCAGTTCTTC. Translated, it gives CASSLKPGLVGIPSYNEQFF.

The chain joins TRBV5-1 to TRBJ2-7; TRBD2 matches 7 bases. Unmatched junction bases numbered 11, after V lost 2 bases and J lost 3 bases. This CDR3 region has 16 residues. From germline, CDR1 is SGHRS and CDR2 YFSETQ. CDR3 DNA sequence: TGCGCCAGCAGCTTAGGGACCTCATGGGACTACTACGAGCAGTACTTC. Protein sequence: CASSLGTSWDYYEQYF.

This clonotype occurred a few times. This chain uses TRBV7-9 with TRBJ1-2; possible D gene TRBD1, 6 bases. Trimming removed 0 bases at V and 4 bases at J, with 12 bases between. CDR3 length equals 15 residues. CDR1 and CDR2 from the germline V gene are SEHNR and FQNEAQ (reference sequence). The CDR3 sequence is CASSLAYGGPYGYTF. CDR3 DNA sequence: TGTGCCAGCAGCTTAGCCTATGGGGGGCCCTATGGCTACACCTTC.

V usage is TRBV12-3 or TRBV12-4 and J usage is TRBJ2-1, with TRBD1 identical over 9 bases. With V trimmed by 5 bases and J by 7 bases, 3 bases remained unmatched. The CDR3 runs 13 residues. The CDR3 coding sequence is TGTGCCAGCAGTGGACAGGGGTTGAATGAGCAGTTCTTC. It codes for CASSGQGLNEQFF.

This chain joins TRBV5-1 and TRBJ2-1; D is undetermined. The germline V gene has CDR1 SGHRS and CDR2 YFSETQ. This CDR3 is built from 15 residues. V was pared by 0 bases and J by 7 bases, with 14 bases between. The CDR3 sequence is CASSLAPTQGNEQFF. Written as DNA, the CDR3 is TGCGCCAGCAGCTTGGCCCCGACACAAGGGAATGAGCAGTTCTTC. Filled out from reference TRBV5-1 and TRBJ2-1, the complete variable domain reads KAGVTQTPRYLIKTRGQQVTLSCSPISGHRSVSWYQQTPGQGLQFLFEYFSETQRNKGNFPGRFSGRQFSNSRSEMNVSTLELGDSALYLCASSLAPTQGNEQFFGPGTRLTVL.

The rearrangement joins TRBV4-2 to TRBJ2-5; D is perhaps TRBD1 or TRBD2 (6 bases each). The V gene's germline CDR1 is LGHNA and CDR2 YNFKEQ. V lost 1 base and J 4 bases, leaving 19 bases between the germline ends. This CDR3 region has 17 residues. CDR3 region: CASSQVNGLGGRETQYF. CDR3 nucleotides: TGTGCCAGCAGCCAAGTTAACGGGTTAGGGGGGCGAGAGACCCAGTACTTC.

CDR3 nucleotides: TGTGCCAGCAATCCTCCTCGTAAAAACAATGAGCAGTTCTTC. This translates into CASNPPRKNNEQFF. The V call is TRBV28, the J call TRBJ2-1; D is unclear. In germline, CDR1 is MDHEN, CDR2 SYDVKM. The CDR3 consists of 14 residues. With 7 bases removed from V and 5 bases from J, the gap between germline ends came to 15 bases.

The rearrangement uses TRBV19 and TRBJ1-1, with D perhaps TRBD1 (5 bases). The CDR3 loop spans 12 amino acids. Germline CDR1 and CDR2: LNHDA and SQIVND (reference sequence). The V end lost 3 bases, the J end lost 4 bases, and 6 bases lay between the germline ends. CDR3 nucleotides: TGTGCCAGTAGTATCGGGGCCACTGAAGCTTTCTTT. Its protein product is CASSIGATEAFF.

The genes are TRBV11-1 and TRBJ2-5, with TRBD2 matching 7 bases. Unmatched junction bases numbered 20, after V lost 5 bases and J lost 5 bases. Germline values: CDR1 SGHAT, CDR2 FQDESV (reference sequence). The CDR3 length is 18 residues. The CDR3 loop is CASSRGVIKRGSGETQYF. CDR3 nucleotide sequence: TGTGCCAGCAGCCGGGGAGTCATAAAGCGGGGCTCGGGCGAGACCCAGTACTTC.